The 18 T cell receptor beta chains listed next were all sequenced from one sample in a study of CD8 T cells in ankylosing spondylitis. Each CDR3 protein gets one entry after TCRdb re-called the 5' RACE reads with MiXCR. The sample records 300,000 to 350,000 distinct CDR3 sequences, roughly 20% being singletons. Sequencing was carried out using blood, either unsorted or a sorted T cell fraction (not recorded which). These receptors came from a female donor with ankylosing spondylitis or in good health (not recorded which).

This clonotype was seen many times. The genes are TRBV3-1 and TRBJ2-4; D gene uncertain. Trimming left V 1 base short and J 0 bases short, with 10 bases between. This CDR3 contains 16 residues. In germline, CDR1 is LGHDT, CDR2 YNNKEL (reference sequence). The CDR3 loop is CASSQGPQLAKNIQYF. The CDR3 DNA follows: TGTGCCAGCAGCCAAGGACCGCAACTAGCCAAAAACATTCAGTACTTC.

This clonotype came up a few times. The DNA for the CDR3 is TGCAGCGTTGAGACAAGATTGAACACTGAAGCTTTCTTT. Amino acids: CSVETRLNTEAFF. This chain uses TRBV29-1 with TRBJ1-1, with D hard to call. Germline CDR1 SQVTM, CDR2 ANQGSEA. V was cut by 3 bases and J by 0 bases, with 8 bases left in between. This CDR3 comprises 13 residues. The full variable domain, completed using reference TRBV29-1 and TRBJ1-1, is SAVISQKPSRDICQRGTSLTIQCQVDSQVTMMFWYRQQPGQSLTLIATANQGSEATYESGFVIDKFPISRPNLTFSTLTVSNMSPEDSSIYLCSVETRLNTEAFFGQGTRLTVV.

This clonotype showed up just a few times. The chain has TRBV4-2 and TRBJ2-3; 10 bases fit TRBD2. This CDR3 has 15 residues. Trimming cost V 1 base and J 4 bases; bases outside gene matches: 2. Looked up from germline, CDR1 is LGHNA and CDR2 is YNFKEQ. The CDR3 reads CASSQGAGGADTQYF. In DNA form, the CDR3 reads TGTGCCAGCAGCCAAGGAGCGGGAGGGGCAGATACGCAGTATTTT.

This clonotype was recorded a few times. The chain carries TRBV20-1 and TRBJ2-5; maybe TRBD2 (5 bases). There are 12 residues in the CDR3. CDR1 is DFQATT, CDR2 SNEGSKA, per germline (reference sequence). Trimming stripped 6 bases from V and 1 base from J, with 9 bases between. CDR3 bases: TGCAGTGCCTCGGACTTCCAAGAGACCCAGTACTTC. The encoded protein is CSASDFQETQYF.

This chain joins TRBV7-2 and TRBJ2-7, with D tentatively TRBD2 (6 bases). The CDR3 contains 15 residues. Germline V gives CDR1 SGHTA, CDR2 FQGNSA. Trimming shortened V by 5 bases and J by 2 bases, and 16 bases separated the two germline ends. CDR3 coding DNA: TGTGCCAGCAGCCCGTCGGGACTCCCGACCTACGAGCAGTACTTC. Amino acids: CASSPSGLPTYEQYF.

This chain joins TRBV6-2 or TRBV6-3 and TRBJ2-7; 9 positions agree with TRBD2. In germline, CDR1 is MNHEY, CDR2 SVGEGT. V was pared by 0 bases and J by 4 bases, with 4 bases of the junction left unmatched. This CDR3 spans 15 amino acids. The CDR3 nucleotides read TGTGCCAGCAGTTACTCGGCTAGCGGGACATACGAGCAGTACTTC. Translation: CASSYSASGTYEQYF.

This chain joins TRBV10-3 and TRBJ1-4, with D possibly matching TRBD1 (6 bases). Trimming took off 4 bases at V and 7 bases at J, with 16 bases between the two ends. The CDR3 has 15 residues. From germline, CDR1 is ENHRY and CDR2 SYGVKD. The CDR3 DNA reads TGTGCCATCAGTGGGTCCGCGGGGGCGGGTGAAAAACTGTTTTTT. The encoded protein is CAISGSAGAGEKLFF.

V and J are TRBV5-1 and TRBJ2-1, with D hard to call. Trimming stripped 4 bases from V and 3 bases from J, with 14 bases between. CDR3 length: 15 amino acids. Germline V lookup: CDR1 SGHRS, CDR2 YFSETQ. CDR3 in amino acids: CASSPRTGRYNEQFF. The CDR3 region has the DNA TGCGCCAGCAGCCCGAGGACCGGGCGCTACAATGAGCAGTTCTTC.

This clonotype was recorded a few times. The chain is built from TRBV12-3 or TRBV12-4 and TRBJ2-7; D unclear. This CDR3 comprises 13 residues. V dropped 5 bases and J dropped 7 bases, with 15 bases sitting between them. The CDR3 region has the DNA TGTGCCAGCAGTAAACCTACGGCCCCGGAGCAGTACTTC. Its translation: CASSKPTAPEQYF.

This clonotype was detected a few times. The genes are TRBV6-6 and TRBJ2-7; D gene uncertain. Trimming cost V 2 bases and J 2 bases, with 7 bases left between them. Germline V gene sequence: CDR1 MNHNY, CDR2 SVGAGI (reference sequence). CDR3 length: 13 amino acids. The CDR3 coding sequence is TGTGCCAGCAGTTACGGCAGGCCCTACGAGCAGTACTTC. Translated, it gives CASSYGRPYEQYF.

The V gene is TRBV5-1, the J gene TRBJ2-1, with 7 bases aligning to TRBD2. V lost 5 bases and J lost 8; bases outside the gene matches: 22. CDR1 is SGHRS and CDR2 is YFSETQ in the germline V gene. This CDR3 spans 18 amino acids. The DNA of the CDR3 is TGCGCCAGCAGTTGGAATAGTCGGGAGGTTAGGAAAGGCTATGAGCAGTTCTTC. This sequence encodes CASSWNSREVRKGYEQFF.

V gene TRBV3-1 combines with J gene TRBJ2-5, with unresolved D. There are 15 residues in the CDR3. Germline values: CDR1 LGHDT, CDR2 YNNKEL (reference sequence). V lost 0 bases and J lost 7, with 15 bases in between. The CDR3 bases are TGTGCCAGCAGCCAAGATCGTACACCTTCGTGGACCCAGTACTTC. Translated: CASSQDRTPSWTQYF.

This clonotype was counted between two and nine times. V is TRBV18 and J is TRBJ2-4, with a tentative D call TRBD2 (6 bases). Germline loops: CDR1 KGHSH, CDR2 LQKENI. V lost 1 base and J 7 bases, leaving 14 bases between the germline ends. The CDR3 sequence is 15 residues long. Here the CDR3 reads CASSPRASEGNIQYF. CDR3 coding DNA: TGTGCCAGCTCACCACGGGCTAGCGAGGGGAACATTCAGTACTTC.

CDR3 nucleotide sequence: TGTGCCAGCAGTTTATTGGCCGGGGTCGACGGCTACACCTTC. It encodes CASSLLAGVDGYTF. The J gene is TRBJ1-2, the V gene TRBV12-3 or TRBV12-4; no reliable D call. The CDR3 length is 14 residues. Between the trimmed V and J ends, which lost 2 bases and 8 bases, there was a span of 15 bases.

The V call is TRBV27, the J call TRBJ1-3, with D possibly TRBD1 on 5 matching bases. V was clipped by 6 bases and J by 2 bases, with 11 bases between them. The CDR3 is 14 amino acids. Germline lookup yields CDR1 MNHEY and CDR2 SMNVEV (reference sequence). This chain's CDR3 is CASSLGHTGNTIYF. CDR3 nucleotides: TGTGCCAGCAGCCTAGGACACACTGGAAACACCATATATTTT.

The sample holds a few counts of this clonotype. The V gene is TRBV5-5, the J gene TRBJ1-1; no reliable D call. Germline lookup yields CDR1 SGHKS and CDR2 YYEKEE (reference sequence). Trimming removed 5 bases from V and 6 bases from J, with 17 bases in between. CDR3 length: 14 amino acids. CDR3 in amino acids: CASSERTGPSEAFF. CDR3 DNA: TGTGCCAGCAGTGAACGGACTGGGCCCTCTGAAGCTTTCTTT.

This rearrangement joins TRBV7-9 to TRBJ2-2; weak D call: TRBD2 (5 bases). This CDR3 is built from 16 residues. V gave up 5 bases and J gave up 0 bases, with 13 bases separating them. The germline gives CDR1 SEHNR, CDR2 FQNEAQ (reference sequence). CDR3 sequence: CASSLGRTANTGELFF. CDR3 in DNA: TGTGCCAGCAGCCTTGGGAGAACAGCGAACACCGGGGAGCTGTTTTTT.

This clonotype was counted a few times. The genes are TRBV9 and TRBJ2-3; D not certain. Germline values: CDR1 SGDLS, CDR2 YYNGEE. The V and J ends lost 0 bases and 11 bases respectively, with 10 bases between them. The CDR3 runs 12 residues. The CDR3 protein is CASSVVGCQQYF. The CDR3 DNA follows: TGTGCCAGCAGCGTAGTTGGGTGTCAGCAGTATTTT.